A single sample gave rise to the 13 T cell receptor beta chains below, sequenced in a study of blood T cell repertoires in COVID-19. This table comes from immunoSEQ multiplex PCR, and its TCRdb copy is limited to in-frame clones, with some not included. The sample comprises 60,000 to 70,000 clones, approximately 86% of which are singletons, and about 1.5% rests with the top ten. Material: peripheral blood. The origin of the receptors is a woman aged 60-75 years with acute or convalescent COVID-19.

The gene calls are TRBV24-1 and TRBJ2-3; D may be TRBD2 (5 bases). The germline gives CDR1 KGHDR, CDR2 SFDVKD. The V end lost 5 bases, the J end lost 4 bases, and 12 bases lay between the germline ends. The CDR3 runs to 14 residues. DNA of the CDR3: TGTGCCACCAGTGTCGAGGGATCAGCAGATACGCAGTATTTT. It translates to CATSVEGSADTQYF.

The rearrangement links TRBV10-3 to TRBJ2-3; 9 nucleotides line up with TRBD2. Germline CDR1 reads ENHRY; CDR2 reads SYGVKD. With 8 bases clipped from V and 8 bases from J, the junction kept 14 bases outside the gene matches. This CDR3 comprises 15 residues. The CDR3 is CAIAGLAGKVGTQYF. The CDR3 DNA reads TGTGCCATCGCCGGGCTAGCGGGGAAGGTTGGTACGCAGTATTTT.

J is TRBJ1-4 and V is TRBV19; 7 positions match TRBD1. Germline CDR1 and CDR2: LNHDA and SQIVND (reference sequence). V gave up 4 bases and J gave up 8 bases; unmatched junction bases: 10. This CDR3 has 15 residues. CDR3 amino acids: CASSRLRDRGEKLFF. CDR3 nucleotide sequence: TGTGCCAGTAGTAGATTACGGGACAGAGGCGAAAAACTGTTTTTT. The full variable domain, rest sourced from reference TRBV19 and TRBJ1-4, is DGGITQSPKYLFRKEGQNVTLSCEQNLNHDAMYWYRQDPGQGLRLIYYSQIVNDFQKGDIAEGYSVSREKKESFPLTVTSAQKNPTAFYLCASSRLRDRGEKLFFGSGTQLSVL.

V gene TRBV5-5 combines with J gene TRBJ2-1, with 9 positions matching TRBD1. From germline, CDR1 is SGHKS and CDR2 YYEKEE (reference sequence). This CDR3 region has 14 residues. Unmatched junction bases numbered 7, after V lost 7 bases and J lost 5 bases. The chain's CDR3 is CASYRGLTNNEQFF. CDR3 DNA: TGTGCCAGCTACAGGGGGCTTACTAACAATGAGCAGTTCTTC. The variable domain in full, completed from reference TRBV5-5 and TRBJ2-1, reads DAGVTQSPTHLIKTRGQQVTLRCSPISGHKSVSWYQQVLGQGPQFIFQYYEKEERGRGNFPDRFSARQFPNYSSELNVNALLLGDSALYLCASYRGLTNNEQFFGPGTRLTVL.

V and J are TRBV2 and TRBJ2-2, with a tentative D call TRBD2 (5 bases). V was trimmed by 1 base and J by 6 bases, leaving 15 bases between them. The V gene's germline CDR1 is SNHLY and CDR2 FYNNEI. The CDR3 is 16 amino acids. CDR3 bases: TGTGCCAGCAGTGAAGGAGGGTTTTGGGGTGCCGGGGAGCTGTTTTTT. This encodes CASSEGGFWGAGELFF. The variable domain in full, with the rest retrieved from reference TRBV2 and TRBJ2-2, is EPEVTQTPSHQVTQMGQEVILRCVPISNHLYFYWYRQILGQKVEFLVSFYNNEISEKSEIFDDQFSVERPDGSNFTLKIRSTKLEDSAMYFCASSEGGFWGAGELFFGEGSRLTVL.

The V and J genes are TRBV12-3 or TRBV12-4 and TRBJ2-5; TRBD1 aligns across 9 bases. V lost 6 bases, J lost 4 bases, and 3 bases stayed unmatched. The CDR3 has 13 amino acids. The DNA for the CDR3 is TGTGCCAGCAGACTACAGGGGGCAGAGACCCAGTACTTC. It yields the protein CASRLQGAETQYF.

V gene TRBV7-2 combines with J gene TRBJ1-1, with D tentatively TRBD1 (5 bases). Germline V gives CDR1 SGHTA, CDR2 FQGNSA. Trimming took 3 bases from V and 3 from J, leaving 11 bases between them. The CDR3 is made up of 14 amino acids. In DNA form, the CDR3 reads TGTGCCAGCAGCTTGTCCAGGGCGCACACTGAAGCTTTCTTT. Translation gives CASSLSRAHTEAFF.

This clone showed up just a few times. The chain joins TRBV15 to TRBJ1-2; 8 bases are a match to TRBD1. The trim removed 3 bases at V and 4 bases at J, leaving 7 bases unmatched. The CDR3 covers 15 residues. Looked up from germline, CDR1 is LNHNV and CDR2 is YYDKDF (reference sequence). The CDR3 DNA is TGTGCCACCAGCAGGGGGGGGACAGGAACCTATGGCTACACCTTC. Translation: CATSRGGTGTYGYTF.

A few counts support this clone. The genes are TRBV15 and TRBJ1-6; maybe TRBD1 (5 bases). Looked up from germline, CDR1 is LNHNV and CDR2 is YYDKDF (reference sequence). The CDR3 has 15 residues. Trimming took 0 bases from V and 7 from J, leaving 10 bases between them. This CDR3 is CATSRDDRSNSPLHF. The CDR3 nucleotides read TGTGCCACCAGCAGAGACGACAGATCCAATTCACCCCTCCACTTT.

This chain joins TRBV6-1 and TRBJ2-5; the D gene is possibly TRBD1 (5 bases). The CDR3 loop spans 15 amino acids. With 2 bases removed from V and 2 bases from J, the gap between germline ends came to 12 bases. Germline CDR1 is MNHNS and CDR2 is SASEGT. Written as DNA, the CDR3 is TGTGCCAGCAGTGAAAGGAGTCGACAGCAAGAGACCCAGTACTTC. It is translated as CASSERSRQQETQYF.

The chain carries TRBV28 and TRBJ1-1; perhaps TRBD1 as D (5 bases). Germline V CDR1 and CDR2: MDHEN, SYDVKM. The V end lost 11 bases, the J end lost 1 base, and 14 bases lay between the germline ends. The CDR3 has 13 amino acids. CDR3 sequence reads: CASSLGRNTEAFF. CDR3 nucleotides: TGTGCCTCTTCCTTGGGGCGGAACACTGAAGCTTTCTTT.

The rearrangement uses TRBV19 and TRBJ1-4, with 9 nucleotides matching TRBD1. Germline CDR1 and CDR2: LNHDA and SQIVND (reference sequence). J lost 5 bases, V lost 6 bases, and 4 bases had no gene match. The CDR3 runs 14 residues. CDR3 loop: CASRTGTGNEKLFF. CDR3 DNA: TGTGCCAGTAGAACCGGGACAGGGAATGAAAAACTGTTTTTT.

V usage is TRBV7-9 and J usage is TRBJ2-1; 9 nucleotides agree with TRBD2. The germline V gene encodes CDR1 SEHNR and CDR2 FQNEAQ (reference sequence). J lost 13 bases, V lost 2 bases, and 12 bases had no gene match. The CDR3 spans 15 residues. The CDR3, as DNA: TGTGCCAGCAGCTTATTCGGTGATAGCGGGAGTTTTCAGTTCTTC. Protein sequence: CASSLFGDSGSFQFF.